This T cell receptor (beta chain) stems from a study of OX40 agonist ivuxolimab in advanced cancers. The wider study: Partial responses were achieved by three patients, one with hepatocellular carcinoma and two with cutaneous melanoma.

The table came from immunoSEQ multiplex PCR; TCRdb's copy has only in-frame clones and leaves some out. The sample carries roughly 70,000 clones, about 85% recorded once. As to this clone: Its target is unknown.

The ends were cut back, 5 bases at V and 2 bases at J, with 13 bases in the middle. In germline, CDR1 is SEHNR, CDR2 FQNEAQ (reference sequence). The CDR3 loop spans 14 amino acids. Study-level points and caveats: CD8+ T cells (on average) carried more expanded clones than CD4+ T cells.

The receptor was derived from an adult with an advanced solid tumor such as melanoma, head and neck, liver or kidney cancer. The sequenced sample was CD4+ or CD8+ T cells sorted from blood, obtained in a trial of the OX40 agonist ivuxolimab. The rearrangement joins TRBV7-9 to TRBJ2-7; either TRBD1 or TRBD2 may fit D (5 bases each). The CDR3 DNA sequence: TGTGCCAGCAGCATCCGGGACGGTACCTACGAGCAGTACTTC. Protein: CASSIRDGTYEQYF.